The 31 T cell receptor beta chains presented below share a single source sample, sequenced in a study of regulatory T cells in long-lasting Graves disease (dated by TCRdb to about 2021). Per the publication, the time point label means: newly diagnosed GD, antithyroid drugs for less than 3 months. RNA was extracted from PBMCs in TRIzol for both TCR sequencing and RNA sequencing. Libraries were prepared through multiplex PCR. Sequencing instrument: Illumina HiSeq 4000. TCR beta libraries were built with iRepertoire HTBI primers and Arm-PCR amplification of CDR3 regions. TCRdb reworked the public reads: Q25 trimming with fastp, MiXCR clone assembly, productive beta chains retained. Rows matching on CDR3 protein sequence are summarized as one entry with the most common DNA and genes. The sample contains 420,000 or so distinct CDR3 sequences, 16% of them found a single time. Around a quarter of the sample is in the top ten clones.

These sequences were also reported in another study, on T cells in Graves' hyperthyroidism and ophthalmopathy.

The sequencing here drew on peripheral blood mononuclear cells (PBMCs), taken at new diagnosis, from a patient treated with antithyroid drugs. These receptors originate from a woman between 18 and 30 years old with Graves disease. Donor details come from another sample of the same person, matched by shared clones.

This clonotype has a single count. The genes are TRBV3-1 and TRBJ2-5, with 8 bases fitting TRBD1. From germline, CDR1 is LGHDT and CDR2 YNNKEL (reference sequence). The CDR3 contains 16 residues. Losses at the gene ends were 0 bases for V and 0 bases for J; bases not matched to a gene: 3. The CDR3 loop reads CASSQDRGRNQETQYF. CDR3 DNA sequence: TGTGCCAGCAGCCAAGACAGGGGGCGGAACCAAGAGACCCAGTACTTC.

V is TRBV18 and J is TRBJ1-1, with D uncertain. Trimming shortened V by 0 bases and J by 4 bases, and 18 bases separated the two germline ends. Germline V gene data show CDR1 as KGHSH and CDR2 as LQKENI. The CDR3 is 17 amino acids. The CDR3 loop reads CASSPPLAGGGFTEAFF. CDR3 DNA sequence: TGTGCCAGCTCACCACCGTTGGCGGGCGGCGGTTTCACTGAAGCTTTCTTT.

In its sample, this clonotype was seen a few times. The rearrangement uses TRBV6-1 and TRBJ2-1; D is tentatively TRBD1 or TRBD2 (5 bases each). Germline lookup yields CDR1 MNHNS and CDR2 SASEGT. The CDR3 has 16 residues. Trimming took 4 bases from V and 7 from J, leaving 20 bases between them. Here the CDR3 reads CASSVRGGWGYNEQFF. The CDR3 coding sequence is TGTGCCAGCAGTGTACGGGGTGGTTGGGGGTATAATGAGCAGTTCTTC.

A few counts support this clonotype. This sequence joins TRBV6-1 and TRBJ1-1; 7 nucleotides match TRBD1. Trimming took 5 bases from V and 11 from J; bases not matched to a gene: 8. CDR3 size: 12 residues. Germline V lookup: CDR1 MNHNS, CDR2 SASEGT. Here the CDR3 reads CASSPKDRDAFF. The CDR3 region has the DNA TGTGCCAGCAGTCCAAAAGACAGGGATGCTTTCTTT.

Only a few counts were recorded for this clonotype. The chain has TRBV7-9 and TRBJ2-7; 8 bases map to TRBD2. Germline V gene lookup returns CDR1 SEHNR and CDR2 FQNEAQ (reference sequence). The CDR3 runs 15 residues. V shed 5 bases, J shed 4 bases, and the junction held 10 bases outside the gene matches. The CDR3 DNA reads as TGTGCCAGCAGCGGTCGTGCGGGAGGTCTGTACGAGCAGTACTTC. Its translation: CASSGRAGGLYEQYF.

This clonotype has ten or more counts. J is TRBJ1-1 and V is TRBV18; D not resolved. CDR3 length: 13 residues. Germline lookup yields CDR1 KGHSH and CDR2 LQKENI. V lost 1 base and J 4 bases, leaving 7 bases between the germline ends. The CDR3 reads CASSPLPGTEAFF. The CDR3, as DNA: TGTGCCAGCTCACCACTCCCCGGCACTGAAGCTTTCTTT.

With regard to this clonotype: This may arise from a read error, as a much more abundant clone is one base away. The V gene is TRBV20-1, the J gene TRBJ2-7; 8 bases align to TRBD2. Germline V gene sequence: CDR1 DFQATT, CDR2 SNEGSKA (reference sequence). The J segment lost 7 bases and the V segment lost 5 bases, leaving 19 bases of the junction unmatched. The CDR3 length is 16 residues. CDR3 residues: CSASHLQAGVAGEQYF. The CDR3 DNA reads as TGCAGTGCTTCGCACCTCCAAGCGGGAGTTGCGGGTGAGCAGTACTTC.

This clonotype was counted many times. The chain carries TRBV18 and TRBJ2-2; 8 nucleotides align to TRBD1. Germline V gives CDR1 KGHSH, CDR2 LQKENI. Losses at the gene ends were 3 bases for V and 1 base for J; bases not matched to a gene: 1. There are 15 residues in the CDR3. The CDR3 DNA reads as TGTGCCAGCTCACCGGACAGGGTGAACACCGGGGAGCTGTTTTTT. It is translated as CASSPDRVNTGELFF.

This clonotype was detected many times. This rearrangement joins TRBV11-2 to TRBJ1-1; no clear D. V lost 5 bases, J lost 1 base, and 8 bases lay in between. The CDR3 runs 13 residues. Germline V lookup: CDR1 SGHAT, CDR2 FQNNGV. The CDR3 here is CASSLAPNTEAFF. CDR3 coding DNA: TGTGCCAGCAGCCTCGCCCCGAACACTGAAGCTTTCTTT.

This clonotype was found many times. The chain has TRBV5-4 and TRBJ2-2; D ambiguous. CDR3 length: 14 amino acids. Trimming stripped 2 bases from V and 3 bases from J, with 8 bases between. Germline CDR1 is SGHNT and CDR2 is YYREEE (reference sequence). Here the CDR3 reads CASSFRVDTGELFF. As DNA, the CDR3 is TGTGCCAGCAGCTTTAGGGTCGACACCGGGGAGCTGTTTTTT.

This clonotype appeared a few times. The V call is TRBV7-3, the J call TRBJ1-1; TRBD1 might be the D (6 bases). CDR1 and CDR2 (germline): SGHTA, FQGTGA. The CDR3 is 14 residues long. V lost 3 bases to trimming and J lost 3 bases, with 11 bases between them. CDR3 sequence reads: CASSFSGADTEAFF. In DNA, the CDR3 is TGTGCCAGCAGCTTCTCGGGGGCAGACACTGAAGCTTTCTTT.

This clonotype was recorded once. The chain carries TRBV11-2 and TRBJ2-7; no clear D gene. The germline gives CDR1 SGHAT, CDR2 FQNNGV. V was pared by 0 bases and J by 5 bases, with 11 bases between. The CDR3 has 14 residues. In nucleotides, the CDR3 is TGTGCCAGCAGCTTAGATCTGGGGTCCCACGAGCAGTACTTC. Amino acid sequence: CASSLDLGSHEQYF.

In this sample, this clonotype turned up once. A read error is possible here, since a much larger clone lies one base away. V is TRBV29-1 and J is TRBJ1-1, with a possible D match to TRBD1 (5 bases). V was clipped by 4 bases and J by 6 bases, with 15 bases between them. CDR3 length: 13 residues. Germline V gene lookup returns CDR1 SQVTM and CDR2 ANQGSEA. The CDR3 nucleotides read TGCAGCGTTGTCCCCAATCGAGGGGCTGAAGCTTTCTTT. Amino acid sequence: CSVVPNRGAEAFF. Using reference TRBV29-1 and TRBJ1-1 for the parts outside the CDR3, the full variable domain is SAVISQKPSRDICQRGTSLTIQCQVDSQVTMMFWYRQQPGQSLTLIATANQGSEATYESGFVIDKFPISRPNLTFSTLTVSNMSPEDSSIYLCSVVPNRGAEAFFGQGTRLTVV.

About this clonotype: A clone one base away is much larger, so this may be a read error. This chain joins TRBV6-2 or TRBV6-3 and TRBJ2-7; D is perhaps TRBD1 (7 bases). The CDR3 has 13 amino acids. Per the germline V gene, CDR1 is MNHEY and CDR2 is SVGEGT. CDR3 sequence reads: CASSYQGGYEQHF. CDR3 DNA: TGTGCCAGCAGTTACCAGGGGGGCTACGAGCAGCACTTC.

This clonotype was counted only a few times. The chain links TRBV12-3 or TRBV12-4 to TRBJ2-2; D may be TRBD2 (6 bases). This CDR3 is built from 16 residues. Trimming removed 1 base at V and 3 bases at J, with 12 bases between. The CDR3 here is CASSLGGGGDTGELFF. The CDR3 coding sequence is TGTGCCAGCAGTTTAGGTGGCGGAGGGGACACCGGGGAGCTGTTTTTT.

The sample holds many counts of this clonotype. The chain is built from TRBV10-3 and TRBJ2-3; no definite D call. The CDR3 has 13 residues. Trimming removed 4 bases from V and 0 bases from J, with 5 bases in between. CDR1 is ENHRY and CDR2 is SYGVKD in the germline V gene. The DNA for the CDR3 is TGTGCCATCAGTGGATCTAGCACAGATACGCAGTATTTT. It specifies CAISGSSTDTQYF.

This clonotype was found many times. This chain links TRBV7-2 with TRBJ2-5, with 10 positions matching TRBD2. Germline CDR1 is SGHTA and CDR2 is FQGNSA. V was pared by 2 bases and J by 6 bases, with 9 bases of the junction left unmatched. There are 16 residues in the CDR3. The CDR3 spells CASSLTSGTTGKTQYF. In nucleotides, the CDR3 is TGTGCCAGCAGCTTAACTAGCGGGACCACGGGCAAGACCCAGTACTTC.

This CDR3 is CATSRGYGLAGAGANVLTF. CDR3 bases: TGTGCCACCAGCAGGGGCTACGGACTAGCGGGAGCCGGGGCCAACGTCCTGACTTTC. The V and J genes are TRBV15 and TRBJ2-6, with TRBD2 matching 13 bases. The CDR3 sequence is 19 residues long. Losses at the gene ends were 3 bases for V and 4 bases for J; bases not matched to a gene: 9. Germline CDR1 and CDR2: LNHNV and YYDKDF (reference sequence).

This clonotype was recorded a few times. In DNA, the CDR3 is TGTGCCAGCAGCTTTCTCGGGAAGCCTAGCGGGAATCAAGAGACCCAGTACTTC. It translates to CASSFLGKPSGNQETQYF. The chain employs TRBV7-9 and TRBJ2-5, with 9 bases identical to TRBD2. Germline CDR1 reads SEHNR; CDR2 reads FQNEAQ (reference sequence). The J segment lost 2 bases and the V segment lost 3 bases, leaving 13 bases of the junction unmatched. The CDR3 is 18 residues long.

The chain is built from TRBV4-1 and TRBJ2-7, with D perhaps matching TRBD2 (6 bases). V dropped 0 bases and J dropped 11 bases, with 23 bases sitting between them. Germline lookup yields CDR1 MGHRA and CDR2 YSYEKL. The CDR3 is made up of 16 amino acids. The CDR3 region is CASSQDQAVFSGGKYF. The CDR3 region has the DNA TGCGCCAGCAGCCAAGACCAAGCCGTCTTTAGCGGTGGAAAGTACTTC.

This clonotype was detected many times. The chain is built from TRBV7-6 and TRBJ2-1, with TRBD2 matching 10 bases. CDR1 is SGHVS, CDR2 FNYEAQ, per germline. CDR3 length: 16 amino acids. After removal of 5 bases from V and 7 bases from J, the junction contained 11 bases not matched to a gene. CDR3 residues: CASSIGSGRAGNEQFF. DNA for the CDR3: TGTGCCAGCAGCATTGGAAGCGGGAGGGCCGGGAATGAGCAGTTCTTC.

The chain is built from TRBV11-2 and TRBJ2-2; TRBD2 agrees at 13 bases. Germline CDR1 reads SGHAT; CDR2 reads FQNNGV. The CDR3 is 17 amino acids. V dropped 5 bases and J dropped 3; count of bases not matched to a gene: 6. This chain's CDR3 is CASSLPGLAGHTGELFF. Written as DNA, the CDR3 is TGTGCCAGCAGCCTACCGGGACTAGCGGGACACACCGGGGAGCTGTTTTTT.

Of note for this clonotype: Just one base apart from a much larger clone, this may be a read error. The CDR3 bases are TGCTGTGCTAGAGATCGACTAGCGAGAGTCTACGAGCAGTACTTC. Translated: CCARDRLARVYEQYF. V usage is TRBV20-1 and J usage is TRBJ2-7; 8 nucleotides agree with TRBD2. Germline V gene sequence: CDR1 DFQATT, CDR2 SNEGSKA (reference sequence). This CDR3 spans 15 amino acids.

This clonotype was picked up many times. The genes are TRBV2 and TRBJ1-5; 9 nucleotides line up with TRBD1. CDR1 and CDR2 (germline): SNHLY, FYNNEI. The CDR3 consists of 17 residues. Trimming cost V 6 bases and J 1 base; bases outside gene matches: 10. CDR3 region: CASRGPAGQGSNQPQHF. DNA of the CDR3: TGTGCCAGCAGGGGCCCTGCGGGACAGGGCAGCAATCAGCCCCAGCATTTT.

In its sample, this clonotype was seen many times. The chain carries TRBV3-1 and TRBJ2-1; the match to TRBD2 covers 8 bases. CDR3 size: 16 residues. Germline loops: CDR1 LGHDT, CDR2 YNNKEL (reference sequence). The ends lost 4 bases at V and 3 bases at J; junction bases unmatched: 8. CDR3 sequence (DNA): TGTGCCAGCAGCCGCCGGACTAGCCCACACTACAATGAGCAGTTCTTC. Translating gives CASSRRTSPHYNEQFF.

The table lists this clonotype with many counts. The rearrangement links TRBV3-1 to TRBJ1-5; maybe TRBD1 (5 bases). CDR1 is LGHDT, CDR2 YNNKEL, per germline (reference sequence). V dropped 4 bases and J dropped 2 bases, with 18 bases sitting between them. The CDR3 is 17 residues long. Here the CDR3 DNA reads TGTGCCAGCAGCCTCTCGGGGCAGCTCTTGGGCAATCAGCCCCAGCATTTT. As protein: CASSLSGQLLGNQPQHF.

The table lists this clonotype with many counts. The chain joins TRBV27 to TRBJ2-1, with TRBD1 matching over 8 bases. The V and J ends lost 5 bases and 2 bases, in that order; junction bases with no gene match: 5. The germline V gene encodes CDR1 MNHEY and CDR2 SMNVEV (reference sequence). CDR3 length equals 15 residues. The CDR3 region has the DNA TGTGCCAGCAGTCCGAAACAGGGGGCCTACAATGAGCAGTTCTTC. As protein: CASSPKQGAYNEQFF.

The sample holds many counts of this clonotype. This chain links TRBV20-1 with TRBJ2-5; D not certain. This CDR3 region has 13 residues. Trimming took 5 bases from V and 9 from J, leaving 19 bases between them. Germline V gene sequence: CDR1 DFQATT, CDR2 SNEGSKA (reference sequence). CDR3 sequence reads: CSAGRSLDGAQYF. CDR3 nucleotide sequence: TGCAGTGCTGGTCGGTCCCTCGATGGGGCCCAGTACTTC.

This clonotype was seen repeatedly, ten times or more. The CDR3 bases are TGTGCCAGCAGCTCTACCCACCCTATCGGGACATACAATGAGCAGTTCTTC. Protein sequence: CASSSTHPIGTYNEQFF. The chain couples TRBV7-6 to TRBJ2-1, with D perhaps TRBD1 (6 bases). Germline CDR1 and CDR2: SGHVS and FNYEAQ. V was shortened by 4 bases and J by 4 bases, with 20 bases between the two germline ends. This CDR3 comprises 17 residues. The full variable domain, in which reference TRBV7-6 and TRBJ2-1 provide the parts outside the CDR3, is GAGVSQSPRYKVTKRGQDVALRCDPISGHVSLYWYRQALGQGPEFLTYFNYEAQQDKSGLPNDRFSAERPEGSISTLTIQRTEQRDSAMYRCASSSTHPIGTYNEQFFGPGTRLTVL.

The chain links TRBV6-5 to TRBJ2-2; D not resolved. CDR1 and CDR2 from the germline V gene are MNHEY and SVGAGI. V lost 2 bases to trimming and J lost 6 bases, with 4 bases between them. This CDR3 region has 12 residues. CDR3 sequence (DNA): TGTGCCAGCAGTTACCACGCCGGGGAGCTGTTTTTT. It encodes CASSYHAGELFF.

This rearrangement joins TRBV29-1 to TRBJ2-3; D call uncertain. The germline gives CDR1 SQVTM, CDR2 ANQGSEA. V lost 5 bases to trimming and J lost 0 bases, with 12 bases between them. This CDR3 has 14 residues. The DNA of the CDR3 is TGCAGCGTTCGAGCCGGATCTAGCACAGATACGCAGTATTTT. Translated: CSVRAGSSTDTQYF.